Listed below are T cell receptor beta chains from one sample, sequenced in a study of blood T cell repertoires in COVID-19. The repertoire was sequenced with immunoSEQ multiplex PCR; TCRdb's copy has only in-frame clones and lacks some. Here the sample spans roughly 24,000 clones, more than 65% being singletons. Sequencing was carried out using peripheral blood. The receptors were sampled from a human donor in a cohort sampled during active COVID-19. CDR3s include the opening cysteine and the closing phenylalanine or tryptophan. A D gene is named only where the DNA matches it firmly. For some rows the clone size is stated as once, few or many, or as a class when expanded; others skip it.

J gene: TRBJ2-1; V gene: TRBV3-1/TRBV3-2; clone size: .; D gene: .; CDR3 DNA: TGTGCCAGCAGCCAAGATAGGGGTTCCTACAATGAGCAGTTCTTC; CDR3 protein: CASSQDRGSYNEQFF
J gene: TRBJ1-5; V gene: TRBV7-8; clone size: few; D gene: .; CDR3 DNA: TGTGCCAGCAGCTTGTGGGGGGAAAGCAATCAGCCCCAGCATTTT; CDR3 protein: CASSLWGESNQPQHF
J gene: TRBJ1-1; V gene: TRBV6-6; clone size: medium-sized; D gene: .; CDR3 DNA: TGTGCCAGCAGTTACGGAGGCCCAGCCGGGGCTTTCTTT; CDR3 protein: CASSYGGPAGAFF
J gene: TRBJ1-5; V gene: TRBV23-1; clone size: .; D gene: .; CDR3 DNA: TGCGCCAGCAGTCATGAGTCTAGGCCCCCTTTCCAGCATTTT; CDR3 protein: CASSHESRPPFQHF
J gene: TRBJ2-3; V gene: TRBV7-2; clone size: .; D gene: .; CDR3 DNA: TGTGCCAGCAGCTCCAGGAAGGCAGATACGCAGTATTTT; CDR3 protein: CASSSRKADTQYF
J gene: TRBJ2-7; V gene: TRBV11-2; clone size: once; D gene: TRBD2; CDR3 DNA: TGTGCCAGCAGCCCCCGTTCTAGCGGAATCCACCGGGAGCAGTACTTC; CDR3 protein: CASSPRSSGIHREQYF
J gene: TRBJ1-2; V gene: TRBV10-3; clone size: .; D gene: .; CDR3 DNA: TGTGCCATCAGGACGGGGGGGGAGGAGGGCTACACCTTC; CDR3 protein: CAIRTGGEEGYTF
J gene: TRBJ2-2; V gene: TRBV3-1/TRBV3-2; clone size: .; D gene: TRBD2; CDR3 DNA: TGTGCCAGCAGCCAAGGTATCGGTAGCGGGAGTGGTCCCGGGGAGCTGTTTTTT; CDR3 protein: CASSQGIGSGSGPGELFF
J gene: TRBJ1-4; V gene: TRBV7-9; clone size: .; D gene: .; CDR3 DNA: TGTGCCAGCAGCTTAAAAATCACGCAGGGGAATGAAAAACTGTTTTTT; CDR3 protein: CASSLKITQGNEKLFF
J gene: TRBJ2-2; V gene: TRBV24-1; clone size: .; D gene: .; CDR3 DNA: TGTGCCACCAGTGATTCCCAACAGGGATCGAACACCGGGGAGCTGTTTTTT; CDR3 protein: CATSDSQQGSNTGELFF
J gene: TRBJ2-1; V gene: TRBV19; clone size: .; D gene: TRBD1; CDR3 DNA: TGTGCCAGTAGTATATCCCGACAGGGTTACGACAATGAGCAGTTCTTC; CDR3 protein: CASSISRQGYDNEQFF
J gene: TRBJ2-2; V gene: TRBV6-2/TRBV6-3; clone size: .; D gene: TRBD1; CDR3 DNA: TGTGCCAGCAGTTTACAGGGGGCGCACACCGGGGAGCTGTTTTTT; CDR3 protein: CASSLQGAHTGELFF
J gene: TRBJ1-1; V gene: TRBV19; clone size: once; D gene: .; CDR3 DNA: TGTGCCAGTAGATCTCTGGGGGGTACTGAAGCTTTCTTT; CDR3 protein: CASRSLGGTEAFF
J gene: TRBJ2-7; V gene: TRBV3-1/TRBV3-2; clone size: .; D gene: .; CDR3 DNA: TGTGCCAGCAGCCAAGATCTCAGCGGGTCCGACTTC; CDR3 protein: CASSQDLSGSDF
J gene: TRBJ2-3; V gene: TRBV6-5; clone size: .; D gene: .; CDR3 DNA: TGTGCCAGCAGTTACTCTCCGGGGAACACAGATACGCAGTATTTT; CDR3 protein: CASSYSPGNTDTQYF
J gene: TRBJ1-6; V gene: TRBV4-3; clone size: .; D gene: .; CDR3 DNA: TGCGCCAGCAGTCAAGTTGGCAATTCACCCCTCCACTTT; CDR3 protein: CASSQVGNSPLHF
J gene: TRBJ2-1; V gene: TRBV29-1; clone size: .; D gene: TRBD2; CDR3 DNA: TGCAGCGTTGAAGTACTAGCGGGCCAGTTCTTC; CDR3 protein: CSVEVLAGQFF
J gene: TRBJ1-2; V gene: TRBV4-1; clone size: .; D gene: TRBD1; CDR3 DNA: TGCGCCAGCAGCCAAGAAATTGGGGGGACAGTCTGGACGTATGGCTACACCTTC; CDR3 protein: CASSQEIGGTVWTYGYTF
J gene: TRBJ2-6; V gene: TRBV28; clone size: .; D gene: .; CDR3 DNA: TGTGCCAGCAGTTTATGGGTTAGCGAGAGCTCTGGGGCCAACGTCCTGACTTTC; CDR3 protein: CASSLWVSESSGANVLTF
J gene: TRBJ2-7; V gene: TRBV25-1; clone size: .; D gene: TRBD2; CDR3 DNA: TGTGCCAGCAGTGAATGGGGACTAGCGGGGAGGGACTACGAGCAGTACTTC; CDR3 protein: CASSEWGLAGRDYEQYF
J gene: TRBJ1-6; V gene: TRBV27; clone size: .; D gene: .; CDR3 DNA: TGTGCCAGCAGTTTACCCCTGGGGGGAGGGGAATATTCACCCCTCCACTTT; CDR3 protein: CASSLPLGGGEYSPLHF
J gene: TRBJ1-3; V gene: TRBV7-6; clone size: .; D gene: .; CDR3 DNA: TGTGCCAGCAGCCAAGACAGACTCTCTGGAAACACCATATATTTT; CDR3 protein: CASSQDRLSGNTIYF
J gene: TRBJ1-5; V gene: TRBV28; clone size: .; D gene: .; CDR3 DNA: TGTGCCAGCAGTTTCGGGCGGGGCAATCAGCCCCAGCATTTT; CDR3 protein: CASSFGRGNQPQHF
J gene: TRBJ2-2; V gene: TRBV6-5; clone size: .; D gene: TRBD1; CDR3 DNA: TGTGCCAGCAGTTACAAGACAGGGGTGTCCGGGGAGCTGTTTTTT; CDR3 protein: CASSYKTGVSGELFF
J gene: TRBJ2-7; V gene: TRBV7-3; clone size: large; D gene: TRBD2; CDR3 DNA: TGTGCCAGCAGCCCCGGGGGGTACTTGACGGGCTCCTACGAGCAGTACTTC; CDR3 protein: CASSPGGYLTGSYEQYF
J gene: TRBJ2-3; V gene: TRBV5-1; clone size: .; D gene: .; CDR3 DNA: TGCGCCAGCAGCTCCCGGACATCTTCGATCTCTCCGGTCCCGCAGTATTTT; CDR3 protein: CASSSRTSSISPVPQYF
J gene: TRBJ2-1; V gene: TRBV27; clone size: .; D gene: TRBD2; CDR3 DNA: TGTGCCAGCAGTTTAGCGGGAGATTGGTATGAGCAGTTCTTC; CDR3 protein: CASSLAGDWYEQFF
J gene: TRBJ2-1; V gene: TRBV3-1/TRBV3-2; clone size: .; D gene: TRBD2; CDR3 DNA: TGTGCCAGCAGCCAAGGTCTAGCGGAAAGCTCCTACAATGAGCAGTTCTTC; CDR3 protein: CASSQGLAESSYNEQFF
J gene: TRBJ2-7; V gene: TRBV5-4; clone size: .; D gene: TRBD1; CDR3 DNA: TGTGCCAGCAGCCGGGACAGACTCCAGCCCCAGATCTTC; CDR3 protein: CASSRDRLQPQIF
J gene: TRBJ1-2; V gene: TRBV6-5; clone size: few; D gene: .; CDR3 DNA: TGTGCCAGCAGCGGAACAGCCTATGGCTACACCTTC; CDR3 protein: CASSGTAYGYTF
J gene: TRBJ2-2; V gene: TRBV19; clone size: .; D gene: TRBD2; CDR3 DNA: TGTGCCAGTAGTCGGACTAGCGGGTGGGAGCTGTTTTTT; CDR3 protein: CASSRTSGWELFF
J gene: TRBJ2-1; V gene: TRBV2; clone size: .; D gene: .; CDR3 DNA: TGTGCCAGCAGGGGACTCAATGTAGGAAACAATGAGCAGTTCTTC; CDR3 protein: CASRGLNVGNNEQFF
J gene: TRBJ2-7; V gene: TRBV27; clone size: .; D gene: TRBD1; CDR3 DNA: TGTGCCAGCAGGTTAGACAGGGCTTCCTACGAGCAGTACTTC; CDR3 protein: CASRLDRASYEQYF
J gene: TRBJ2-7; V gene: TRBV5-1; clone size: .; D gene: TRBD2; CDR3 DNA: TGCGCCAGCAGCTTGAAACTAGCGGGGGCCTACGAGCAGTACTTC; CDR3 protein: CASSLKLAGAYEQYF
J gene: TRBJ2-3; V gene: TRBV9; clone size: once; D gene: TRBD2; CDR3 DNA: TGTGCCAGCAGCCCGGGACTAGCGGGAGGGTCCGGGGATACGCAGTATTTT; CDR3 protein: CASSPGLAGGSGDTQYF
J gene: TRBJ2-7; V gene: TRBV2; clone size: .; D gene: .; CDR3 DNA: TGTGCCAGCAGTGACGATCAGGGAACCTACGAGCAGTACTTC; CDR3 protein: CASSDDQGTYEQYF
J gene: TRBJ1-2; V gene: TRBV18; clone size: .; D gene: .; CDR3 DNA: TGTGCCAGCTCACCCACGGGGGAGAACTATGGCTACACCTTC; CDR3 protein: CASSPTGENYGYTF
J gene: TRBJ2-5; V gene: TRBV5-4; clone size: .; D gene: TRBD2; CDR3 DNA: TGTGCCAGCAGCTACGCTAGCGGGAGGGACCAAGAGACCCAGTACTTC; CDR3 protein: CASSYASGRDQETQYF
J gene: TRBJ2-3; V gene: TRBV4-3; clone size: .; D gene: TRBD2; CDR3 DNA: TGCGCCAGCACCTCAGGGGTAGCGGGGGGCACAGATACGCAGTATTTT; CDR3 protein: CASTSGVAGGTDTQYF
J gene: TRBJ2-3; V gene: TRBV4-1; clone size: .; D gene: TRBD2; CDR3 DNA: TGCGCCAGCAGCCCGGGGGGGCCCTCAACGGATACGCAGTATTTT; CDR3 protein: CASSPGGPSTDTQYF
J gene: TRBJ2-5; V gene: TRBV7-2; clone size: .; D gene: TRBD2; CDR3 DNA: TGTGCCAGCAGCCCAAATGGGCCTAGCGGGAGAGAGACCCAGTACTTC; CDR3 protein: CASSPNGPSGRETQYF
J gene: TRBJ1-5; V gene: TRBV18; clone size: .; D gene: .; CDR3 DNA: TGTGCCAGCTCACCTCGACAGGTTCAAGGCAGTCAGCCCCAGCATTTT; CDR3 protein: CASSPRQVQGSQPQHF
J gene: TRBJ1-1; V gene: TRBV19; clone size: few; D gene: TRBD1; CDR3 DNA: TGTGCCAGTAAGGCAGGGGGAAGGACTGAAGCTTTCTTT; CDR3 protein: CASKAGGRTEAFF
J gene: TRBJ1-2; V gene: TRBV30; clone size: .; D gene: TRBD1; CDR3 DNA: TGTGCCTGGGACGGGACAGGAGGAACCTATGGCTACACCTTC; CDR3 protein: CAWDGTGGTYGYTF
J gene: TRBJ1-2; V gene: TRBV27; clone size: .; D gene: TRBD1; CDR3 DNA: TGTGCCAGCAGTTTATCAGGGGGCGCAGGCTATGGCTACACCTTC; CDR3 protein: CASSLSGGAGYGYTF
J gene: TRBJ2-2; V gene: TRBV7-2; clone size: .; D gene: .; CDR3 DNA: TGTGCCAGCAGCTTAGCGAGGCGAGGGGGTGCCGGGGAGCTGTTTTTT; CDR3 protein: CASSLARRGGAGELFF
J gene: TRBJ2-3; V gene: TRBV7-3; clone size: medium-sized; D gene: TRBD1; CDR3 DNA: TGTGCCAGCAGCATCGACAGGGGGCAGACAGATACGCAGTATTTT; CDR3 protein: CASSIDRGQTDTQYF
J gene: TRBJ2-5; V gene: TRBV19; clone size: .; D gene: TRBD2; CDR3 DNA: TGTGCCAGTAGTGATAGCGGGAGGAGTCCGGAGACCCAGTACTTC; CDR3 protein: CASSDSGRSPETQYF
J gene: TRBJ2-7; V gene: TRBV19; clone size: once; D gene: .; CDR3 DNA: TGTGCCAGTAGTATGGAGGGCTACGAGCAGTACTTC; CDR3 protein: CASSMEGYEQYF
J gene: TRBJ1-6; V gene: TRBV18; clone size: .; D gene: TRBD1; CDR3 DNA: TGTGCCAGCTCCCCCGGGACAGGAGCCTCACCCCTCCACTTT; CDR3 protein: CASSPGTGASPLHF
J gene: TRBJ2-3; V gene: TRBV6-5; clone size: .; D gene: .; CDR3 DNA: TGTGCCAGCAGTCTAATCATAACAGATACGCAGTATTTT; CDR3 protein: CASSLIITDTQYF
J gene: TRBJ1-2; V gene: TRBV20-1; clone size: few; D gene: .; CDR3 DNA: TGCAGTGCTGGAGGGGGGGTTGGCTACACCTTC; CDR3 protein: CSAGGGVGYTF
J gene: TRBJ2-3; V gene: TRBV7-2; clone size: once; D gene: TRBD2; CDR3 DNA: TGTGCCAGCAGCTTAGCGCGGGGGGCCGGAGATACGCAGTATTTT; CDR3 protein: CASSLARGAGDTQYF
J gene: TRBJ2-7; V gene: TRBV6-5; clone size: .; D gene: .; CDR3 DNA: TGTGCCAGCAGCATGGACTACGGCGAGCAGTACTTC; CDR3 protein: CASSMDYGEQYF
J gene: TRBJ2-3; V gene: TRBV4-1; clone size: few; D gene: TRBD1; CDR3 DNA: TGCGCCAGCAGCCCAGAGACAGGGAGAGGGACAGATACGCAGTATTTT; CDR3 protein: CASSPETGRGTDTQYF